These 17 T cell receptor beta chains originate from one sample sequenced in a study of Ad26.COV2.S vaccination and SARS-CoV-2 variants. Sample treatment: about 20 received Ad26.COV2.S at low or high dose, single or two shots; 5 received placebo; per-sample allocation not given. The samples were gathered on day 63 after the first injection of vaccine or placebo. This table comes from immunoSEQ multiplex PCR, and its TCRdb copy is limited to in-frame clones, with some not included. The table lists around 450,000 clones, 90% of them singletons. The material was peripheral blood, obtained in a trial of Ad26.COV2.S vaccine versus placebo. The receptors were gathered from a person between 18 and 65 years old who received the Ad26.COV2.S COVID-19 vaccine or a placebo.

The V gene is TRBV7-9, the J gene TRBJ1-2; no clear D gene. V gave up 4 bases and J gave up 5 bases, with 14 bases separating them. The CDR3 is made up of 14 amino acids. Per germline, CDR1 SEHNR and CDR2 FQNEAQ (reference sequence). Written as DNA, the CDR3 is TGTGCCAGCAGCTCTGTTGCGGCGGAGTATGGCTACACCTTC. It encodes CASSSVAAEYGYTF. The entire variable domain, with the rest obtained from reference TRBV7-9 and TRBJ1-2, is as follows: DTGVSQNPRHKITKRGQNVTFRCDPISEHNRLYWYRQTLGQGPEFLTYFQNEAQLEKSRLLSDRFSAERPKGSFSTLEIQRTEQGDSAMYLCASSSVAAEYGYTFGSGTRLTVV.

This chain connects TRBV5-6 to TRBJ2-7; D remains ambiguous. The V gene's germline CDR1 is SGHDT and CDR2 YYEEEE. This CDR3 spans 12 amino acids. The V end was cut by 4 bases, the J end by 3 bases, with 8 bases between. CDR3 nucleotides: TGTGCCAGCAGCCATAGTGACTACGAGCAGTACTTC. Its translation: CASSHSDYEQYF.

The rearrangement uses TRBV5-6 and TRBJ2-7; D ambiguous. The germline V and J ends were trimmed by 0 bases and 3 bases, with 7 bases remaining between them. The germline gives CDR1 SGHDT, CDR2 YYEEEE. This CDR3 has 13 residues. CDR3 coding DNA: TGTGCCAGCAGCTTGGGACAAAACTACGAGCAGTACTTC. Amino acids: CASSLGQNYEQYF. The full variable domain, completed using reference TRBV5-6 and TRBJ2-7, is DAGVTQSPTHLIKTRGQQVTLRCSPKSGHDTVSWYQQALGQGPQFIFQYYEEEERQRGNFPDRFSGHQFPNYSSELNVNALLLGDSALYLCASSLGQNYEQYFGPGTRLTVT.

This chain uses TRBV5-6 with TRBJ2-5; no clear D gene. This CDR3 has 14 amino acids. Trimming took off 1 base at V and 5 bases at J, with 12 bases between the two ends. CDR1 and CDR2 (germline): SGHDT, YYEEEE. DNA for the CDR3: TGTGCCAGCAGCTTGAGAAATTTGGAGGAGACCCAGTACTTC. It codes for CASSLRNLEETQYF.

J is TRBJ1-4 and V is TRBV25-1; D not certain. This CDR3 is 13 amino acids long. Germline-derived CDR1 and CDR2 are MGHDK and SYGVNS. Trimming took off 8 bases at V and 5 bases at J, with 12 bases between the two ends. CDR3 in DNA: TGTGCCAGCCGGCCCAATGACAATGAAAAACTGTTTTTT. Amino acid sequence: CASRPNDNEKLFF.

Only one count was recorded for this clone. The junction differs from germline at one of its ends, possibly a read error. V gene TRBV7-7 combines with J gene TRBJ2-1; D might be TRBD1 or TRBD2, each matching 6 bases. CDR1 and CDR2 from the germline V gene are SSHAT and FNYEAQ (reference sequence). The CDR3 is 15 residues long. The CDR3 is CASSYTGARYNEQFF. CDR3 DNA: TGTGCTAGCAGCTACACGGGGGCGAGGTACAATGAGCAGTTCTTC.

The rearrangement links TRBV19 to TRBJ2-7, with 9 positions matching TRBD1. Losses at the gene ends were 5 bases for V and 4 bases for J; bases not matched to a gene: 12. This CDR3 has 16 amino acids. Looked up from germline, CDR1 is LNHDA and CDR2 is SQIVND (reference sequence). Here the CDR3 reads CASSGPRTGDTYEQYF. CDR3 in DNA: TGTGCCAGTAGTGGTCCGCGGACAGGGGATACTTACGAGCAGTACTTC. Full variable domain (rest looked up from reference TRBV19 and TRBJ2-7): DGGITQSPKYLFRKEGQNVTLSCEQNLNHDAMYWYRQDPGQGLRLIYYSQIVNDFQKGDIAEGYSVSREKKESFPLTVTSAQKNPTAFYLCASSGPRTGDTYEQYFGPGTRLTVT.

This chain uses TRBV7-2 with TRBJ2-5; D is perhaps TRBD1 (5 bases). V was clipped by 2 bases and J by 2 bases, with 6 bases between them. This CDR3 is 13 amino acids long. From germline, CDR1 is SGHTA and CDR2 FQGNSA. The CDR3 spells CASSLNRQETQYF. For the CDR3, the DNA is TGTGCCAGCAGCTTAAACAGGCAAGAGACCCAGTACTTC.

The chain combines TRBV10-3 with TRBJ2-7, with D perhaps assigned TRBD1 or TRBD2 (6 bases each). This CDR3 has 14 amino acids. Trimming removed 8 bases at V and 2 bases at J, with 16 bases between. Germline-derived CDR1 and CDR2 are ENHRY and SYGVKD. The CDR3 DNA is TGTGCCATCGGGGGGCTTGGGGGCACCTACGAGCAGTACTTC. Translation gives CAIGGLGGTYEQYF.

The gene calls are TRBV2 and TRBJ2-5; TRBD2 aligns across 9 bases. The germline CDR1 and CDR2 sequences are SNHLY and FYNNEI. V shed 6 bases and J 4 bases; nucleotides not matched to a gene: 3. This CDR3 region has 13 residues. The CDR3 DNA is TGTGCCAGCAGGCCGACTAGCGGAGAGACCCAGTACTTC. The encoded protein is CASRPTSGETQYF.

CDR3 sequence: CASSGTRNEQFF. DNA of the CDR3: TGTGCCAGCAGCGGGACTAGAAATGAGCAGTTCTTC. The chain links TRBV3-1 (or the pseudogene TRBV3-2) to TRBJ2-1; TRBD2 agrees at 8 bases. Trimming at V came to 5 bases and at J to 7 bases, leaving 1 base not matched to a gene. The CDR3 has 12 amino acids. Per the germline V gene, CDR1 is LGHDT and CDR2 is YNNKEL (reference sequence).

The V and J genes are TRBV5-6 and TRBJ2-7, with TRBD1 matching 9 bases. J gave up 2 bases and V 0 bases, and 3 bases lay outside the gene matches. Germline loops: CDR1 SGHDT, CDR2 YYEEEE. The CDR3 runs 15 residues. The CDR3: CASSLGRDRAYEQYF. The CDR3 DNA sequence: TGTGCCAGCAGCTTGGGTAGGGACAGGGCCTACGAGCAGTACTTC.

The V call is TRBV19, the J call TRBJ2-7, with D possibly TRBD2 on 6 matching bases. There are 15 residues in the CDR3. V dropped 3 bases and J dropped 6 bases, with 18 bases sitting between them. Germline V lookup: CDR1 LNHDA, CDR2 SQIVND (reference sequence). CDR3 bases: TGTGCCAGTAGTATTGGAGGGGTGGCGGGGTCCGAGCAGTACTTC. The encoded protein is CASSIGGVAGSEQYF.

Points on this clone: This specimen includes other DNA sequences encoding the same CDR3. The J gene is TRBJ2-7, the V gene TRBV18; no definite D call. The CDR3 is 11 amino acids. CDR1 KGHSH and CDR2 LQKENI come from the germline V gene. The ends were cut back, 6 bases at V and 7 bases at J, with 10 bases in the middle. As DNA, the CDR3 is TGTGCCAGCTCCCCCGGTGGAGAGCAGTACTTC. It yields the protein CASSPGGEQYF.

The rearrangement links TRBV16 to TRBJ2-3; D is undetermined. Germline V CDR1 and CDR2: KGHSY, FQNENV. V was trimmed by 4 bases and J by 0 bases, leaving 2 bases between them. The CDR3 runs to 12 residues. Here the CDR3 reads CASSPSTDTQYF. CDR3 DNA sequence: TGTGCCAGCAGCCCGAGCACAGATACGCAGTATTTT.

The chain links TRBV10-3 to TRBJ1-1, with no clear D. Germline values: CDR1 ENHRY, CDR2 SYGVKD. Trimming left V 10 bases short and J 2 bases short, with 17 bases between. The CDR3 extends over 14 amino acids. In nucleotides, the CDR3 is TGTGCCACCAAGATCCCTCGACTTAACACTGAAGCTTTCTTT. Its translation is CATKIPRLNTEAFF.

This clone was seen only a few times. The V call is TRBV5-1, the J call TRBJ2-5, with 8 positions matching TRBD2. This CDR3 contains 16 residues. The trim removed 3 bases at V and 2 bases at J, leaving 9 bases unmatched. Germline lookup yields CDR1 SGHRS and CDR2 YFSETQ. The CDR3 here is CASSYPVAGPQETQYF. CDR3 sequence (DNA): TGCGCCAGCAGCTACCCAGTAGCGGGACCACAAGAGACCCAGTACTTC.